Shown below are 8 T cell receptor beta chains from a single sample sequenced in a study of blood T cell repertoires in COVID-19. Clones were read by immunoSEQ multiplex PCR, and TCRdb kept only the in-frame ones, dropping some. This sample has some 460,000 clones, with around 89% found just once. Sequencing used peripheral blood. The receptors were sampled from a woman aged 25 to 39 with acute or convalescent COVID-19.

This chain connects TRBV10-2 to TRBJ2-6; D is possibly TRBD2 (5 bases). Trimming left V 6 bases short and J 0 bases short, with 12 bases between. The CDR3 length is 16 residues. The germline gives CDR1 WSHSY, CDR2 SAAADI. CDR3 loop: CASRTGVNSGANVLTF. In nucleotides, the CDR3 is TGCGCCAGCAGAACCGGGGTAAACTCTGGGGCCAACGTCCTGACTTTC.

DNA of the CDR3: TGTGCCAGCAGTAACGGGGGAGCGGGGGGGGACAATGAGCAGTTCTTC. This gives the protein CASSNGGAGGDNEQFF. This rearrangement joins TRBV27 to TRBJ2-1; 10 positions agree with TRBD2. Germline V gives CDR1 MNHEY, CDR2 SMNVEV (reference sequence). Losses at the gene ends were 5 bases for V and 5 bases for J; bases not matched to a gene: 9. The CDR3 is 16 residues long.

This chain joins TRBV4-1 and TRBJ2-1, with a weak D call TRBD2 (5 bases). CDR1 and CDR2 (germline): MGHRA, YSYEKL. The CDR3 runs to 17 residues. Trimming left V 0 bases short and J 5 bases short, with 17 bases between. In DNA form, the CDR3 reads TGCGCCAGCAGCCAAGAGTCGAGGGCTTTCGGGGACAATGAGCAGTTCTTC. It encodes CASSQESRAFGDNEQFF.

The gene calls are TRBV5-1 and TRBJ1-6; D gene ambiguous. The CDR3 has 15 residues. Germline CDR1 and CDR2: SGHRS and YFSETQ. V lost 1 base, J lost 5 bases, and 10 bases lay in between. The CDR3 reads CASSLFRENNSPLHF. The CDR3 nucleotides read TGCGCCAGCAGCTTGTTTCGGGAAAATAATTCACCCCTCCACTTT.

V usage is TRBV5-1 and J usage is TRBJ2-7, with TRBD2 matching over 10 bases. The CDR3 runs 15 residues. J was trimmed by 4 bases and V by 0 bases; bases with no gene match: 4. CDR1 and CDR2 from the germline V gene are SGHRS and YFSETQ. The CDR3 region is CASSLGLAGVYEQYF. In DNA, the CDR3 is TGCGCCAGCAGCTTGGGTCTAGCGGGGGTATACGAGCAGTACTTC.

V and J are TRBV5-1 and TRBJ2-2, with TRBD1 matching over 8 bases. Germline V lookup: CDR1 SGHRS, CDR2 YFSETQ. The CDR3 is 15 residues long. With 4 bases clipped from V and 1 base from J, the junction kept 3 bases outside the gene matches. The CDR3 loop reads CASSPGQGNTGELFF. DNA of the CDR3: TGCGCCAGCAGCCCCGGACAGGGGAACACCGGGGAGCTGTTTTTT.

This rearrangement joins TRBV6-1 to TRBJ2-7; 10 positions match TRBD2. The CDR3 consists of 17 residues. From germline, CDR1 is MNHNS and CDR2 SASEGT. The junction had 7 bases not matched to a gene; V was cut back by 1 base and J by 1 base. As DNA, the CDR3 is TGTGCCAGCAGTGAAGACCATAGCGGGGGGTTATCCTACGAGCAGTACTTC. Encoded protein: CASSEDHSGGLSYEQYF.

The V call is TRBV7-9, the J call TRBJ1-4; weak D call: TRBD1 (6 bases). CDR3 length equals 15 residues. The germline V and J ends were trimmed by 5 bases and 4 bases, with 14 bases remaining between them. Germline V gene sequence: CDR1 SEHNR, CDR2 FQNEAQ (reference sequence). The CDR3 here is CASSPRGGLNEKLFF. In DNA, the CDR3 is TGTGCCAGCAGCCCCCGGGGGGGGCTTAATGAAAAACTGTTTTTT.